The 27 T cell receptor beta chains listed next were all sequenced from one sample in a study of CD8+CD57+ T cells in acquired aplastic anemia. Whoever was chosen for sequencing had shown CD8+CD57+ cell expansion by flow cytometry. According to the study, genomic DNA was the template for TCR beta VDJ and CDR3 profiling. TCRdb used MiXCR to reprocess the reads, holding one entry per CDR3 protein. Here the sample spans hundreds of thousands of distinct CDR3 sequences, 47% being singletons. Sequencing input: sorted CD4+, CD8+, or CD8+CD57+ T cells (not recorded which) from PBMCs. The receptors originated from a human donor with aplastic anemia.

The sample holds many counts of this clonotype. The chain joins TRBV7-9 to TRBJ2-7; a possible D gene is TRBD1 (6 bases). V lost 5 bases to trimming and J lost 2 bases, with 19 bases between them. CDR1 and CDR2 (germline): SEHNR, FQNEAQ (reference sequence). The CDR3 has 16 residues. CDR3: CASSLNRDGSTYEQYF. The CDR3 coding sequence is TGTGCCAGCAGCCTAAACAGGGACGGGTCCACCTACGAGCAGTACTTC.

V usage is TRBV24-1 and J usage is TRBJ1-2, with 9 bases aligning to TRBD1. J lost 8 bases, V lost 4 bases, and 4 bases had no gene match. Germline V gives CDR1 KGHDR, CDR2 SFDVKD. CDR3 length: 13 amino acids. CDR3 region: CATSEPGTGGYTF. CDR3 nucleotides: TGTGCCACCAGTGAACCCGGGACAGGGGGCTACACCTTC.

This clonotype was recorded many times. V is TRBV11-2 and J is TRBJ1-1; D gene ambiguous. The germline V and J ends were trimmed by 2 bases and 5 bases, with 9 bases remaining between them. Germline V gene data show CDR1 as SGHAT and CDR2 as FQNNGV. The CDR3 is 13 amino acids. In nucleotides, the CDR3 is TGTGCCAGCAGCTTAAGGGCTTGGACTGAAGCTTTCTTT. This codes for CASSLRAWTEAFF.

A note on this clonotype: The germline gene is not matched at one end of the junction; a read error may be the cause. The genes are TRBV7-7 and TRBJ2-3; D not resolved. This CDR3 is built from 17 residues. Germline V CDR1 and CDR2: SSHAT, FNYEAQ (reference sequence). The CDR3 sequence: CASSLDLRPMGTDTQYF. For the CDR3, the DNA is TGTGCTAGCAGCTTAGATCTAAGACCCATGGGCACAGATACGCAGTATTTT.

This clonotype was seen ten or more times. The gene calls are TRBV5-1 and TRBJ2-2; a possible D gene is TRBD1 (6 bases). Germline loops: CDR1 SGHRS, CDR2 YFSETQ. The CDR3 is 15 amino acids. V lost 0 bases, J lost 7 bases, and 13 bases lay in between. The CDR3 sequence is CASSLEWGPVGELFF. The CDR3 DNA reads as TGCGCCAGCAGCTTGGAGTGGGGGCCGGTCGGGGAGCTGTTTTTT.

The V and J genes are TRBV7-2 and TRBJ2-3; no clear D. Germline values: CDR1 SGHTA, CDR2 FQGNSA. The CDR3 totals 13 residues. V was pared by 2 bases and J by 7 bases, with 10 bases between. CDR3 sequence reads: CASSLTVRNTQYF. The CDR3 bases are TGTGCCAGCAGCTTAACCGTTCGTAATACGCAGTATTTT.

Comment on this clonotype: A much larger clonotype is one base distant, so this may be a read error. The chain is built from TRBV9 and TRBJ2-7, with a weak D call TRBD2 (6 bases). The CDR3 has 13 residues. V lost 6 bases to trimming and J lost 4 bases, with 14 bases between them. Looked up from germline, CDR1 is SGDLS and CDR2 is YYNGEE. The CDR3 nucleotides read TGTGCCAGCAACCCGTGGGGGGATTACGAGCAGTACTTC. Its protein product is CASNPWGDYEQYF.

This clonotype was counted between two and nine times. This rearrangement joins TRBV15 to TRBJ1-3; the D is unclear. The CDR3 consists of 16 residues. V lost 2 bases to trimming and J lost 2 bases, with 13 bases between them. Germline CDR1 and CDR2: LNHNV and YYDKDF (reference sequence). The CDR3 here is CATSRRLQTAGNTIYF. Written as DNA, the CDR3 is TGTGCCACCAGCAGAAGGCTCCAGACCGCTGGAAACACCATATATTTT.

This clonotype was seen repeatedly, ten times or more. V usage is TRBV20-1 and J usage is TRBJ1-1; 8 bases fit TRBD1. Germline V gives CDR1 DFQATT, CDR2 SNEGSKA (reference sequence). The CDR3 has 12 residues. This chain's CDR3 is CRTNRGDTEAFF. The CDR3 bases are TGCAGAACCAACAGGGGGGACACTGAAGCTTTCTTT.

This sequence joins TRBV9 and TRBJ1-2; D may be TRBD1 (6 bases). Trimming stripped 4 bases from V and 5 bases from J, with 12 bases between. CDR3 size: 13 residues. Germline V lookup: CDR1 SGDLS, CDR2 YYNGEE. The CDR3 region has the DNA TGTGCCAGCAGCACGGACAGCTGGTATGGCTACACCTTC. It specifies CASSTDSWYGYTF.

This clonotype has a count of ten or more. The V gene is TRBV4-2, the J gene TRBJ2-7; TRBD2 agrees at 9 bases. CDR1 LGHNA and CDR2 YNFKEQ come from the germline V gene. The CDR3 contains 15 residues. Trimming at V came to 1 base and at J to 0 bases, leaving 1 base not matched to a gene. CDR3 residues: CASSQGLAASYEQYF. In nucleotides, the CDR3 is TGTGCCAGCAGCCAAGGACTAGCGGCCTCCTACGAGCAGTACTTC.

The genes are TRBV20-1 and TRBJ2-3; D may be TRBD1 or TRBD2 (5 bases each). Trimming took off 5 bases at V and 2 bases at J, with 11 bases between the two ends. The germline CDR1 and CDR2 sequences are DFQATT and SNEGSKA (reference sequence). The CDR3 loop spans 13 amino acids. CDR3 nucleotides: TGCAGTGCTGACGGGACCCTCACAGATACGCAGTATTTT. Residues: CSADGTLTDTQYF.

This clonotype was detected many times. The chain joins TRBV15 to TRBJ1-1; D unresolved. The CDR3 sequence is 12 residues long. V lost 5 bases, J lost 7 bases, and 11 bases lay in between. CDR1 is LNHNV, CDR2 YYDKDF, per germline (reference sequence). The CDR3 coding sequence is TGTGCCACCAGCCCCTCGTCCGGTGAAGCTTTCTTT. It is translated as CATSPSSGEAFF.

The rearrangement links TRBV7-6 to TRBJ1-3; D not resolved. The CDR3 is 16 amino acids. V was clipped by 1 base and J by 0 bases, with 10 bases between them. CDR1 and CDR2 (germline): SGHVS, FNYEAQ. CDR3 sequence (DNA): TGTGCCAGCAGCTTAGAGATCCCGGGCTCTGGAAACACCATATATTTT. Its translation is CASSLEIPGSGNTIYF.

This clonotype has a count of ten or more. This rearrangement joins TRBV7-9 to TRBJ2-7; perhaps TRBD2 as D (6 bases). Germline V gene lookup returns CDR1 SEHNR and CDR2 FQNEAQ (reference sequence). The CDR3 is 12 amino acids. V was clipped by 5 bases and J by 3 bases, with 8 bases between them. The CDR3 coding sequence is TGTGCCAGCAGCCCGACTAGCTACGAGCAGTACTTC. This encodes CASSPTSYEQYF. Together with reference TRBV7-9 and TRBJ2-7, the CDR3 gives the full variable domain: DTGVSQNPRHKITKRGQNVTFRCDPISEHNRLYWYRQTLGQGPEFLTYFQNEAQLEKSRLLSDRFSAERPKGSFSTLEIQRTEQGDSAMYLCASSPTSYEQYFGPGTRLTVT.

This chain joins TRBV7-9 and TRBJ1-1, with D tentatively TRBD1 (6 bases). V was cut by 3 bases and J by 2 bases, with 13 bases left in between. Germline V gene data show CDR1 as SEHNR and CDR2 as FQNEAQ (reference sequence). The CDR3 runs 15 residues. The CDR3 protein is CASSFDGGRNTEAFF. CDR3 bases: TGTGCCAGCAGCTTTGACGGGGGGCGCAACACTGAAGCTTTCTTT.

There are many counts of this clonotype. The chain combines TRBV9 with TRBJ2-1, with 8 bases aligning to TRBD2. This CDR3 region has 16 residues. J was trimmed by 5 bases and V by 0 bases; bases with no gene match: 7. The germline CDR1 and CDR2 sequences are SGDLS and YYNGEE. CDR3 DNA: TGTGCCAGCAGCGTAGAAGAAGCGGGGGCCCACAATGAGCAGTTCTTC. It codes for CASSVEEAGAHNEQFF.

The chain links TRBV7-9 to TRBJ2-7; maybe TRBD1 (6 bases). From germline, CDR1 is SEHNR and CDR2 FQNEAQ (reference sequence). V was shortened by 4 bases and J by 7 bases, with 11 bases between the two germline ends. The CDR3 loop spans 12 amino acids. CDR3 sequence (DNA): TGTGCCAGCAGCTGGACAGCAGGGGAGCAGTACTTC. Translating gives CASSWTAGEQYF.

The rearrangement links TRBV29-1 to TRBJ2-2, with 13 positions matching TRBD2. Per germline, CDR1 SQVTM and CDR2 ANQGSEA. V was clipped by 7 bases and J by 4 bases; unmatched bases: 6. This CDR3 is 15 amino acids long. CDR3 protein: CSGRTSGGTTGELFF. DNA for the CDR3: TGCAGCGGCAGGACTAGCGGGGGTACCACCGGGGAGCTGTTTTTT.

The chain employs TRBV30 and TRBJ1-4; D is undetermined. CDR3 length equals 10 residues. CDR1 is GTSNPN, CDR2 SVGIG, per germline (reference sequence). V shed 8 bases and J shed 5 bases, with 6 bases lying between them. The CDR3 reads CAGLNEKLFF. CDR3 sequence (DNA): TGTGCCGGACTCAATGAAAAACTGTTTTTT.

V gene TRBV7-9 combines with J gene TRBJ2-5, with a weak D call TRBD2 (6 bases). CDR3 length equals 18 residues. Trimming cost V 4 bases and J 11 bases, with 32 bases left between them. Germline V CDR1 and CDR2: SEHNR, FQNEAQ (reference sequence). In nucleotides, the CDR3 is TGTGCCAGCAGCTCCAAGCCGGACTACAGACACACCGCAGATACGCAGTACTTC. Translating it yields CASSSKPDYRHTADTQYF.

The sample holds a few counts of this clonotype. The V gene is TRBV7-9, the J gene TRBJ2-7; 11 bases match TRBD2. The CDR3 covers 17 residues. Germline lookup yields CDR1 SEHNR and CDR2 FQNEAQ (reference sequence). The J segment lost 2 bases and the V segment lost 4 bases, leaving 10 bases of the junction unmatched. As DNA, the CDR3 is TGTGCCAGCAGCTCTAAGACTAGCGGGGACCCCACCTACGAGCAGTACTTC. Translating it yields CASSSKTSGDPTYEQYF.

The chain uses TRBV7-3 and TRBJ2-7, with 7 bases matching TRBD1. CDR1 is SGHTA, CDR2 FQGTGA, per germline. With V trimmed by 5 bases and J by 6 bases, 7 bases remained unmatched. The CDR3 spans 13 residues. Here the CDR3 reads CASSNRQGSEQYF. CDR3 bases: TGTGCCAGCAGCAACCGACAGGGCTCCGAGCAGTACTTC.

V usage is TRBV11-3 and J usage is TRBJ1-6; possible D gene TRBD1, 6 bases. Germline V lookup: CDR1 SGHNT, CDR2 YENEEA. The CDR3 loop spans 15 amino acids. Trimming removed 5 bases from V and 7 bases from J, with 15 bases in between. CDR3 coding DNA: TGTGCCAGCAGCCATCCGGGGGCGTTGAATTCACCCCTCCACTTT. Residues: CASSHPGALNSPLHF.

The chain couples TRBV9 to TRBJ2-7; TRBD2 matches 12 bases. Per the germline V gene, CDR1 is SGDLS and CDR2 is YYNGEE. Trimming took 3 bases from V and 3 from J; bases not matched to a gene: 7. The CDR3 covers 16 residues. CDR3 sequence: CASSEALAGGHYEQYF. As DNA, the CDR3 is TGTGCCAGCAGCGAAGCCCTAGCGGGGGGGCACTACGAGCAGTACTTC.

In this sample, this clonotype turned up many times. This chain links TRBV9 with TRBJ1-6; a weak D match, TRBD1 (5 bases). CDR1 is SGDLS and CDR2 is YYNGEE in the germline V gene. The CDR3 totals 15 residues. V was shortened by 4 bases and J by 0 bases, with 8 bases between the two germline ends. The CDR3 spells CASSHDSSYNSPLHF. CDR3 in DNA: TGTGCCAGCAGCCATGACAGCTCCTATAATTCACCCCTCCACTTT. Combining the CDR3 with reference TRBV9 and TRBJ1-6 gives the whole variable domain DSGVTQTPKHLITATGQRVTLRCSPRSGDLSVYWYQQSLDQGLQFLIQYYNGEERAKGNILERFSAQQFPDLHSELNLSSLELGDSALYFCASSHDSSYNSPLHFGNGTRLTVT.

This clonotype was recorded many times. V gene TRBV19 combines with J gene TRBJ1-1; no reliable D call. CDR1 and CDR2 (germline): LNHDA, SQIVND (reference sequence). The CDR3 is made up of 13 amino acids. The V end was cut by 1 base, the J end by 7 bases, with 10 bases between. DNA of the CDR3: TGTGCCAGTAGTATAGGGTGGCAGAATGAAGCTTTCTTT. It specifies CASSIGWQNEAFF.